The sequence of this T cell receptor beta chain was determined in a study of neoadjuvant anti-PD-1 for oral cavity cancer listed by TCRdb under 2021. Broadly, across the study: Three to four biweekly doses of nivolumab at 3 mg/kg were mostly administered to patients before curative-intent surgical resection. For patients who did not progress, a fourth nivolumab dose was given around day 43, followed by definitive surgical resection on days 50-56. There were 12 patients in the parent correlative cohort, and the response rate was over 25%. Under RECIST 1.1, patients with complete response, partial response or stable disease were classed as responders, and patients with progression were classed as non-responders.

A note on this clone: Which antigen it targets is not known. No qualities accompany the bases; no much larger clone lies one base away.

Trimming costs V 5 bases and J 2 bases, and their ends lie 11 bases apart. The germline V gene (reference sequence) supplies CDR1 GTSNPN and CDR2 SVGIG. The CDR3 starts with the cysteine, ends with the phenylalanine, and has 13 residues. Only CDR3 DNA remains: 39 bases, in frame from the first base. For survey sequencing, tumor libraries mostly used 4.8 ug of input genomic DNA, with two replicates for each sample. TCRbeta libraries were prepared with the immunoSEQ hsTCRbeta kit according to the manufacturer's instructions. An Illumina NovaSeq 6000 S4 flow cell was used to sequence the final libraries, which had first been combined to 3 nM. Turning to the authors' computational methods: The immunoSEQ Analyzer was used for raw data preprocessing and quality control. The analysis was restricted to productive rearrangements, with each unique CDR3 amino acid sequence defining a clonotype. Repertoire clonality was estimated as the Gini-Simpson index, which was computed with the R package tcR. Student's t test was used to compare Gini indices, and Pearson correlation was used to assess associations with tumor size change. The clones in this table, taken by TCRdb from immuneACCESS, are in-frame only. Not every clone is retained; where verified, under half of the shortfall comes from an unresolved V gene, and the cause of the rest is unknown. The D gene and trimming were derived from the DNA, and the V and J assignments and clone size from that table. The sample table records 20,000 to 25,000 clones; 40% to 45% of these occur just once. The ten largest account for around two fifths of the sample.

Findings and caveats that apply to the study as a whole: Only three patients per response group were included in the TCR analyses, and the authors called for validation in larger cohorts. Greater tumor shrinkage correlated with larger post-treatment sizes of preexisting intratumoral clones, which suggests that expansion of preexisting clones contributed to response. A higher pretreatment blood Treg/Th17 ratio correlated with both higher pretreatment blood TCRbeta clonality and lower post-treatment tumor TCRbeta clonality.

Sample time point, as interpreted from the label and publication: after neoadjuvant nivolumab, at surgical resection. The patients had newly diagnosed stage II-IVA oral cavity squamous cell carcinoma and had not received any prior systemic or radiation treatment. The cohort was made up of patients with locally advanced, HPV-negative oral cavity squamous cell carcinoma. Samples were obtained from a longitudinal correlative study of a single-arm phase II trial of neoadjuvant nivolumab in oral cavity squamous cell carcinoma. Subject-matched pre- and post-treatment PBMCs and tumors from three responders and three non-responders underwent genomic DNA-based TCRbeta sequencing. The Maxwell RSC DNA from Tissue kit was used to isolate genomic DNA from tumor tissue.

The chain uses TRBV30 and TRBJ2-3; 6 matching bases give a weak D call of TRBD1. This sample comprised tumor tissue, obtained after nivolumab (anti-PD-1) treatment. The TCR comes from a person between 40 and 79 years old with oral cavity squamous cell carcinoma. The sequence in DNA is TGTGCCTGGGGTACAGGGTCCACAGATACGCAGTATTTT. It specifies CAWGTGSTDTQYF. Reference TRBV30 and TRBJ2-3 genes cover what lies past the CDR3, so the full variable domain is SQTIHQWPATLVQPVGSPLSLECTVEGTSNPNLYWYRQAAGRGLQLLFYSVGIGQISSEVPQNLSASRPQDRQFILSSKKLLLSDSGFYLCAWGTGSTDTQYFGPGTRLTVL.